Listed below are T cell receptor beta chains from one sample, sequenced in a study of Graves' ophthalmopathy and Graves' hyperthyroidism. TCRdb recomputed calls from the multiplex PCR reads with MiXCR, one row per CDR3 protein. The sample carries more than 300,000 distinct CDR3 sequences, 15% to 17% recorded once. Sequenced: peripheral blood. The receptors shown here come from a woman aged 18-35 years with stable Graves' hyperthyroidism. Both conserved end residues are part of each CDR3. Clone size is not always given. Where it is, it says once, few, many or a class for expanded clones.

.,TRBJ1-6,TRBV11-1,CASSWGTGTNSPLHF
many,TRBJ1-1,TRBV7-9,CASRPGGGANTEAFF
many,TRBJ2-7,TRBV6-2/TRBV6-3,CASSYGLASYEQYF
many,TRBJ2-5,TRBV6-2/TRBV6-3,CASRDGQETQYF
many,TRBJ1-2,TRBV7-8,CASSSGVALYGYTF
.,TRBJ1-2,TRBV12-3/TRBV12-4,CASSFSTVSPNYGYTF
many,TRBJ2-5,TRBV5-1,CASSLGGGAYETQYF
.,TRBJ1-6,TRBV10-3,CAISERGGANSPLHF
.,TRBJ1-2,TRBV2,CASTGDDRGYTF
many,TRBJ2-5,TRBV6-2/TRBV6-3,CASSYNSDATQYF
.,TRBJ1-5,TRBV6-5,CASSYKGDQPQHF
many,TRBJ2-7,TRBV19,CASSTLPGQKRDEQYF
few,TRBJ1-1,TRBV10-3,CARREHPNTEAFF
.,TRBJ1-2,TRBV18,CASSPKGGGYTF
many,TRBJ2-2,TRBV25-1,CASSEAGGPNTGELFF
many,TRBJ1-1,TRBV3-1,CASSQMNTEAFF
many,TRBJ2-7,TRBV19,CASSMKAGAFYEQYF
many,TRBJ1-2,TRBV2,CASSEQGTNYGYTF
many,TRBJ1-5,TRBV6-1,CASNPGTNNQPQHF
many,TRBJ1-2,TRBV7-3,CASSHGLTGFTGYTF
many,TRBJ2-2,TRBV15,CATSRGGTDTGELFF
.,TRBJ1-2,TRBV7-2,CASSLGDSRGYTF
few,TRBJ1-2,TRBV18,CASSPGLEHGYTF
few,TRBJ2-5,TRBV7-2,CASSLAGLAGGETQYF
many,TRBJ1-6,TRBV6-1,CASSEIGQGNSPLHF
.,TRBJ1-1,TRBV11-3,CASSLTSLDTEAFF
.,TRBJ1-2,TRBV12-3/TRBV12-4,CASSLRGVPNYGCTF
once,TRBJ1-2,TRBV20-1,CSAIGTGGGGYTF
many,TRBJ2-4,TRBV5-1,CASSLDGTAGNIKYF
many,TRBJ2-7,TRBV7-2,CASSLDGALDEQYF
few,TRBJ2-2,TRBV7-3,CASRDRGPTGELFF